The rows below give T cell receptor beta chains drawn from one sample of a study of immune cell composition in non-small cell lung cancer. Assay used: immunoSEQ multiplex PCR; TCRdb lists only in-frame clones, some missing. The sample holds several thousand clones, around four fifths seen once. The sequencing input was lung tumor tissue. These receptors came from a human donor with non-small cell lung cancer. CDR3s include the opening cysteine and the closing phenylalanine or tryptophan. Fields, in order: V gene, J gene, clone size, D gene, CDR3 protein, CDR3 DNA. A D gene is named only where the DNA matches it firmly. The size of a clone is reported for some rows only, either as once, few or many, or as a class for expanded clones.

v_call: TRBV7-6; j_call: TRBJ1-3; clone_size: -; d_call: TRBD1; cdr3_aa: CASSPHRTGNAGNTIYF; cdr3_nt: TGTGCCAGCAGCCCCCACAGGACAGGGAACGCTGGAAACACCATATATTTT
v_call: TRBV5-1; j_call: TRBJ2-7; clone_size: -; d_call: TRBD1; cdr3_aa: CASSYGQGYEQYF; cdr3_nt: TGCGCCAGCAGCTACGGACAGGGCTACGAGCAGTACTTC
v_call: TRBV30; j_call: TRBJ1-5; clone_size: few; d_call: -; cdr3_aa: CAWSVQIGGDQPQHF; cdr3_nt: TGTGCCTGGAGTGTACAGATAGGCGGGGATCAGCCCCAGCATTTT
v_call: TRBV7-6; j_call: TRBJ2-7; clone_size: -; d_call: TRBD1; cdr3_aa: CASTDDRGRFYEQYF; cdr3_nt: TGTGCCAGCACCGATGACAGGGGCCGTTTCTACGAGCAGTACTTC
v_call: TRBV4-2; j_call: TRBJ1-3; clone_size: -; d_call: -; cdr3_aa: CASSQGGGPGLAGNTIYF; cdr3_nt: TGTGCCAGCAGCCAAGGGGGAGGTCCGGGTCTTGCTGGAAACACCATATATTTT
v_call: TRBV7-8; j_call: TRBJ2-3; clone_size: -; d_call: TRBD2; cdr3_aa: CASNDPTASGFTDTQYF; cdr3_nt: TGTGCCAGTAACGATCCGACGGCTAGCGGCTTCACAGATACGCAGTATTTT
v_call: TRBV4-2; j_call: TRBJ2-7; clone_size: few; d_call: TRBD2; cdr3_aa: CASSQSLAGGRDEQYF; cdr3_nt: TGTGCCAGCAGCCAATCCCTAGCGGGGGGGCGGGACGAGCAGTACTTC
v_call: TRBV7-3; j_call: TRBJ2-3; clone_size: once; d_call: TRBD2; cdr3_aa: CASTGLAGGDTQYF; cdr3_nt: TGTGCCAGCACGGGACTAGCGGGGGGAGATACGCAGTATTTT
v_call: TRBV5-4; j_call: TRBJ2-5; clone_size: few; d_call: TRBD2; cdr3_aa: CASSPTGRGGRETQYF; cdr3_nt: TGTGCCAGCAGCCCGACTGGGCGGGGGGGCAGGGAGACCCAGTACTTC
v_call: TRBV7-8; j_call: TRBJ2-6; clone_size: -; d_call: -; cdr3_aa: CASTQRSRGGANVLTF; cdr3_nt: TGTGCCAGCACCCAGAGGTCCCGCGGTGGGGCCAACGTCCTGACTTTC
v_call: TRBV9; j_call: TRBJ2-7; clone_size: -; d_call: -; cdr3_aa: CASSVDPRGYEQYF; cdr3_nt: TGTGCCAGCAGCGTAGACCCGCGGGGTTACGAGCAGTACTTC
v_call: TRBV5-6; j_call: TRBJ2-2; clone_size: once; d_call: TRBD2; cdr3_aa: CASSSRRTSGVNTGELFF; cdr3_nt: TGTGCCAGCAGCTCCCGACGGACTAGCGGGGTGAACACCGGGGAGCTGTTTTTT
v_call: TRBV7-2; j_call: TRBJ1-5; clone_size: -; d_call: TRBD1; cdr3_aa: CASSPQGAGNQPQHF; cdr3_nt: TGTGCCAGCAGCCCTCAGGGGGCAGGCAATCAGCCCCAGCATTTT
v_call: TRBV6-5; j_call: TRBJ1-1; clone_size: -; d_call: -; cdr3_aa: CASSRQALNTEAFF; cdr3_nt: TGTGCCAGCAGCCGACAGGCCCTGAACACTGAAGCTTTCTTT
v_call: TRBV7-9; j_call: TRBJ1-2; clone_size: few; d_call: TRBD1; cdr3_aa: CASSPTGNGYTF; cdr3_nt: TGTGCCAGCAGCCCGACAGGGAATGGCTACACCTTC
v_call: TRBV28; j_call: TRBJ2-7; clone_size: -; d_call: -; cdr3_aa: CASSLWQDPYEQYF; cdr3_nt: TGTGCCAGCAGTTTATGGCAGGATCCCTACGAGCAGTACTTC
v_call: TRBV6-1; j_call: TRBJ1-1; clone_size: -; d_call: TRBD1; cdr3_aa: CASSSGQGHTEAFF; cdr3_nt: TGTGCCAGCAGTTCAGGACAGGGCCACACTGAAGCTTTCTTT
v_call: TRBV5-1; j_call: TRBJ2-3; clone_size: -; d_call: TRBD2; cdr3_aa: CASSLASGSGTDTQYF; cdr3_nt: TGCGCCAGCAGCTTGGCTAGCGGATCGGGGACAGATACGCAGTATTTT
v_call: TRBV2; j_call: TRBJ2-1; clone_size: -; d_call: -; cdr3_aa: CASSEETGAGNEQFF; cdr3_nt: TGTGCCAGCAGTGAGGAGACAGGAGCCGGGAATGAGCAGTTCTTC
v_call: TRBV4-2; j_call: TRBJ2-2; clone_size: -; d_call: TRBD2; cdr3_aa: CASSHTAGGGTGELFF; cdr3_nt: TGTGCCAGCAGCCATACAGCGGGGGGGGGAACCGGGGAGCTGTTTTTT
v_call: TRBV6-6; j_call: TRBJ1-4; clone_size: -; d_call: -; cdr3_aa: CASSFGGRGEKLFF; cdr3_nt: TGTGCCAGCAGTTTCGGGGGGCGAGGTGAAAAACTGTTTTTT
v_call: TRBV19; j_call: TRBJ2-7; clone_size: once; d_call: TRBD1; cdr3_aa: CASSLDGTGYEQYF; cdr3_nt: TGTGCCAGTAGTCTGGACGGGACAGGGTATGAGCAGTACTTC
v_call: TRBV7-2; j_call: TRBJ2-3; clone_size: -; d_call: TRBD2; cdr3_aa: CASSTWTSSTDTQYF; cdr3_nt: TGTGCCAGCAGCACCTGGACTAGCAGCACAGATACGCAGTATTTT
v_call: TRBV11-3; j_call: TRBJ1-2; clone_size: -; d_call: TRBD1; cdr3_aa: CASSATGVSGYTF; cdr3_nt: TGTGCCAGCAGCGCCACAGGGGTGAGTGGCTACACCTTC
v_call: TRBV19; j_call: TRBJ2-7; clone_size: once; d_call: TRBD1; cdr3_aa: CARRPQGLKGYEQYF; cdr3_nt: TGTGCCCGCCGCCCACAGGGGCTAAAGGGATACGAGCAGTACTTC
v_call: TRBV5-4; j_call: TRBJ1-1; clone_size: -; d_call: -; cdr3_aa: CASSFTVNTEAFF; cdr3_nt: TGTGCCAGCAGCTTCACGGTGAACACTGAAGCTTTCTTT
v_call: TRBV7-2; j_call: TRBJ2-7; clone_size: -; d_call: -; cdr3_aa: CASSPRSHEQYF; cdr3_nt: TGTGCCAGCAGCCCCAGGTCCCACGAGCAGTACTTC
v_call: TRBV7-2; j_call: TRBJ1-1; clone_size: -; d_call: TRBD1; cdr3_aa: CASRPRTGGSEAFF; cdr3_nt: TGTGCCAGCAGGCCGAGGACAGGGGGCTCTGAAGCTTTCTTT
v_call: TRBV7-8; j_call: TRBJ1-6; clone_size: -; d_call: -; cdr3_aa: CASSLSTGGYNSPLHF; cdr3_nt: TGTGCCAGCAGCCTCTCGACCGGGGGCTATAATTCACCCCTCCACTTT
v_call: TRBV4-1; j_call: TRBJ1-2; clone_size: -; d_call: -; cdr3_aa: CASSAQNRKTYGYTF; cdr3_nt: TGCGCCAGCAGCGCACAGAACCGAAAGACCTATGGCTACACCTTC
v_call: TRBV6-1; j_call: TRBJ1-2; clone_size: -; d_call: TRBD1; cdr3_aa: CASSETGYYGYTF; cdr3_nt: TGTGCCAGCAGCGAGACAGGGTACTATGGCTACACCTTC
v_call: TRBV12-5; j_call: TRBJ1-2; clone_size: -; d_call: -; cdr3_aa: CASGLVTGGPHAGYTF; cdr3_nt: TGTGCTAGTGGTTTGGTTACTGGAGGGCCTCACGCTGGCTACACCTTC
v_call: TRBV7-8; j_call: TRBJ2-3; clone_size: -; d_call: -; cdr3_aa: CASSPRGSGYTQYF; cdr3_nt: TGTGCCAGCAGTCCTCGGGGGTCTGGGTATACGCAGTATTTT
v_call: TRBV2; j_call: TRBJ1-5; clone_size: -; d_call: -; cdr3_aa: CASSEAGLSNQPQHF; cdr3_nt: TGTGCCAGCAGTGAAGCGGGACTTAGCAATCAGCCCCAGCATTTT
v_call: TRBV19; j_call: TRBJ1-6; clone_size: -; d_call: -; cdr3_aa: CAARDNNSPLHF; cdr3_nt: TGTGCCGCACGGGACAATAATTCACCCCTCCACTTT
v_call: TRBV11-2; j_call: TRBJ2-2; clone_size: -; d_call: TRBD1; cdr3_aa: CASSLGTGATGELFF; cdr3_nt: TGTGCCAGCAGCTTAGGCACAGGGGCCACCGGGGAGCTGTTTTTT
v_call: TRBV2; j_call: TRBJ1-4; clone_size: few; d_call: TRBD1; cdr3_aa: CASSEGDRGGRSEKLFF; cdr3_nt: TGTGCCAGCAGTGAAGGGGACAGGGGAGGTCGAAGTGAAAAACTGTTTTTT
v_call: TRBV5-4; j_call: TRBJ1-3; clone_size: -; d_call: -; cdr3_aa: CASSQEGWGSTSGNTIYF; cdr3_nt: TGTGCCAGCAGCCAAGAAGGATGGGGCAGCACCTCTGGAAACACCATATATTTT
v_call: TRBV30; j_call: TRBJ1-6; clone_size: once; d_call: -; cdr3_aa: CAWSVQGRRALHF; cdr3_nt: TGTGCCTGGAGTGTACAAGGGAGAAGGGCCCTCCACTTT
v_call: TRBV30; j_call: TRBJ1-5; clone_size: few; d_call: TRBD1; cdr3_aa: CAWGPQGAGQPQHF; cdr3_nt: TGTGCCTGGGGTCCACAGGGGGCTGGGCAGCCCCAGCATTTT
v_call: TRBV7-2; j_call: TRBJ2-3; clone_size: -; d_call: -; cdr3_aa: CASSFGLGSYTQYF; cdr3_nt: TGTGCCAGCAGCTTTGGGTTGGGGAGTTATACGCAGTATTTT
v_call: TRBV18; j_call: TRBJ2-7; clone_size: -; d_call: TRBD1; cdr3_aa: CASSPNHGQGSYEQYF; cdr3_nt: TGTGCCAGCTCCCCAAACCATGGACAGGGCTCCTACGAGCAGTACTTC
v_call: TRBV5-6; j_call: TRBJ1-1; clone_size: large; d_call: -; cdr3_aa: CASSFTVNTEAFF; cdr3_nt: TGTGCCAGCAGCTTCACGGTGAACACTGAAGCTTTCTTT
v_call: TRBV28; j_call: TRBJ1-6; clone_size: once; d_call: -; cdr3_aa: CASSPSGNSPLHF; cdr3_nt: TGTGCCAGCAGTCCGTCGGGGAATTCACCCCTCCACTTT
v_call: TRBV7-8; j_call: TRBJ2-7; clone_size: -; d_call: -; cdr3_aa: CASSLQGNPYEQYF; cdr3_nt: TGTGCCAGCAGCTTGCAGGGCAATCCCTACGAGCAGTACTTC
v_call: TRBV11-2; j_call: TRBJ1-2; clone_size: few; d_call: TRBD1; cdr3_aa: CASSSPRTGSRLSAGYTF; cdr3_nt: TGTGCCAGCAGCTCCCCCAGGACAGGGTCCCGCCTCTCGGCCGGCTACACCTTC
v_call: TRBV7-3; j_call: TRBJ1-2; clone_size: -; d_call: -; cdr3_aa: CASSLATVYGYTF; cdr3_nt: TGTGCCAGCAGCTTAGCGACAGTTTATGGCTACACCTTC
v_call: TRBV13; j_call: TRBJ2-7; clone_size: -; d_call: TRBD1; cdr3_aa: CASSLTGDEQYF; cdr3_nt: TGTGCCAGCAGCCTGACAGGGGATGAGCAGTACTTC
v_call: TRBV4-3; j_call: TRBJ1-1; clone_size: once; d_call: -; cdr3_aa: CASSQDRLGAEAFF; cdr3_nt: TGCGCCAGCAGCCAAGATCGGTTGGGGGCGGAAGCTTTCTTT
v_call: TRBV5-1; j_call: TRBJ2-7; clone_size: -; d_call: -; cdr3_aa: CASSLVHSSYEQYF; cdr3_nt: TGCGCCAGCAGCTTGGTCCACAGTTCCTACGAGCAGTACTTC
v_call: TRBV13; j_call: TRBJ1-6; clone_size: -; d_call: -; cdr3_aa: CASSAGRGSPLHF; cdr3_nt: TGTGCCAGCAGCGCAGGTCGGGGATCACCCCTCCACTTT